The 14 T cell receptor beta chains in this list originate from one sample, sequenced in a study of shared clonotypes between healthy human individuals. Some clones are missing from TCRdb's copy, which holds only in-frame ones; the method was immunoSEQ multiplex PCR. The repertoire has 1,500,000 or so clones, approximately 96% of them found once; the top ten carry roughly 1.2%. The sequencing input was naive CD4+ T cells sorted from blood. The subset: CD45RA+ positively selected. These receptors all stem from a young man in good health.

V gene TRBV5-5 combines with J gene TRBJ2-7; 7 nucleotides line up with TRBD2. This CDR3 is 15 amino acids long. Germline V lookup: CDR1 SGHKS, CDR2 YYEKEE (reference sequence). V gave up 0 bases and J gave up 3 bases; unmatched junction bases: 6. CDR3 nucleotide sequence: TGTGCCAGCAGCTTGGGCACTAGCGAGTACTACGAGCAGTACTTC. Amino acids: CASSLGTSEYYEQYF. Based on the CDR3 plus reference TRBV5-5 and TRBJ2-7, the full variable domain is DAGVTQSPTHLIKTRGQQVTLRCSPISGHKSVSWYQQVLGQGPQFIFQYYEKEERGRGNFPDRFSARQFPNYSSELNVNALLLGDSALYLCASSLGTSEYYEQYFGPGTRLTVT.

About this clone itself: The identical CDR3 is also encoded by other nucleotide sequences in the sample. The chain employs TRBV28 and TRBJ1-1; D uncertain. CDR1 and CDR2 from the germline V gene are MDHEN and SYDVKM. The CDR3 extends over 12 amino acids. V lost 5 bases and J 1 base, leaving 5 bases between the germline ends. CDR3 region: CASSLRNTEAFF. The CDR3 DNA follows: TGTGCCAGCAGTCTCAGGAACACTGAAGCTTTCTTT.

The chain links TRBV5-4 to TRBJ1-1; tentatively, D is TRBD1 (6 bases). The germline V gene encodes CDR1 SGHNT and CDR2 YYREEE (reference sequence). This CDR3 has 15 residues. The V and J ends lost 1 base and 5 bases respectively, with 15 bases between them. The CDR3 coding sequence is TGTGCCAGCAGCTTGCGCAGGGGCCAGGGGACTGAAGCTTTCTTT. Translation: CASSLRRGQGTEAFF.

The gene calls are TRBV7-3 and TRBJ2-1, with D perhaps matching TRBD1 (5 bases). Germline CDR1 is SGHTA and CDR2 is FQGTGA. Trimming shortened V by 2 bases and J by 4 bases, and 12 bases separated the two germline ends. There are 15 residues in the CDR3. As DNA, the CDR3 is TGTGCCAGCAGCTTATTAGGGGCCCATTACAATGAGCAGTTCTTC. Protein product: CASSLLGAHYNEQFF.

This chain links TRBV6-5 with TRBJ2-2; D possibly matches TRBD1 or TRBD2 (5 bases each). Germline CDR1 reads MNHEY; CDR2 reads SVGAGI. Trimming stripped 3 bases from V and 7 bases from J, with 12 bases between. CDR3 size: 14 residues. The CDR3 nucleotides are TGTGCCAGCAGTTATGTTCGGGGCCACGGGGAGCTGTTTTTT. This sequence encodes CASSYVRGHGELFF.

This clone appeared once. Other DNA sequences within the sample encode an identical CDR3. V usage is TRBV10-3 and J usage is TRBJ2-1; D is unresolved. V lost 0 bases and J lost 6, with 0 bases in between. CDR1 is ENHRY and CDR2 is SYGVKD in the germline V gene. The length of the CDR3 is 11 residues. This CDR3 reads CAISESNEQFF. CDR3 bases: TGTGCCATCAGTGAGTCCAATGAGCAGTTCTTC.

The chain employs TRBV6-4 and TRBJ2-7; TRBD2 aligns across 8 bases. Germline V gene lookup returns CDR1 MRHNA and CDR2 SNTAGT. This CDR3 spans 14 amino acids. Losses at the gene ends were 7 bases for V and 2 bases for J; bases not matched to a gene: 7. In DNA form, the CDR3 reads TGTGCCAGCACGGGGAAGCGGGAGACCTACGAGCAGTACTTC. This sequence encodes CASTGKRETYEQYF.

In this sample, this clone turned up once. The chain is built from TRBV15 and TRBJ1-2, with TRBD1 matching over 10 bases. Losses at the gene ends were 3 bases for V and 4 bases for J; bases not matched to a gene: 5. This CDR3 contains 15 residues. Germline CDR1 and CDR2: LNHNV and YYDKDF (reference sequence). In DNA form, the CDR3 reads TGTGCCACCAGCAGGGGGACAGGGGTCGGCTATGGCTACACCTTC. This sequence encodes CATSRGTGVGYGYTF.

The V and J genes are TRBV13 and TRBJ2-7, with 9 bases fitting TRBD2. The CDR3 sequence is 14 residues long. Germline V lookup: CDR1 PRHDT, CDR2 FYEKMQ (reference sequence). V lost 7 bases and J lost 3; bases outside the gene matches: 7. CDR3 amino acids: CASTIAGVGYEQYF. The CDR3, as DNA: TGTGCCAGCACTATAGCGGGAGTTGGCTACGAGCAGTACTTC.

This chain joins TRBV5-5 and TRBJ1-2; TRBD1 matches at 7 bases. J was trimmed by 5 bases and V by 0 bases; bases with no gene match: 7. CDR3 size: 15 residues. Germline V lookup: CDR1 SGHKS, CDR2 YYEKEE (reference sequence). CDR3 DNA sequence: TGTGCCAGCAGCTTGGTAGGGACAGATGGATATGGCTACACCTTC. This gives the protein CASSLVGTDGYGYTF.

As to this clone: In the same sample, other DNA sequences code for this CDR3. The chain uses TRBV19 and TRBJ2-7, with a tentative D call TRBD1 (5 bases). The length of the CDR3 is 14 residues. In germline, CDR1 is LNHDA, CDR2 SQIVND (reference sequence). The germline V and J ends were trimmed by 3 bases and 4 bases, with 13 bases remaining between them. DNA of the CDR3: TGTGCCAGTAGTATCCCCGGCAGGGCGTACGAGCAGTACTTC. Its protein product is CASSIPGRAYEQYF.

The chain is built from TRBV6-1 and TRBJ2-7; tentative D call: TRBD1 (5 bases). V lost 4 bases and J lost 6, with 13 bases in between. CDR1 and CDR2 from the germline V gene are MNHNS and SASEGT. The length of the CDR3 is 13 residues. CDR3 protein: CASSVLGRAEQYF. CDR3 DNA: TGTGCCAGCAGTGTTCTGGGGCGAGCCGAGCAGTACTTC.

This chain uses TRBV6-5 with TRBJ2-3; no reliable D call. The V gene lost 6 bases and the J gene lost 3 bases, with 10 bases spanning the gap. CDR3 size: 13 residues. In germline, CDR1 is MNHEY, CDR2 SVGAGI. The CDR3 DNA follows: TGTGCCAGCAGCCCACCCTGGACAGATACGCAGTATTTT. Amino acid sequence: CASSPPWTDTQYF.

V gene TRBV2 combines with J gene TRBJ2-5, with a possible D match to TRBD2 (6 bases). The CDR3 covers 15 residues. Deletions cut 3 bases from V and 2 bases from J, with 13 bases between. Per the germline V gene, CDR1 is SNHLY and CDR2 is FYNNEI. CDR3 sequence reads: CASSEEAGPQETQYF. CDR3 in DNA: TGTGCCAGCAGTGAGGAGGCGGGACCGCAAGAGACCCAGTACTTC. Supplemented by reference TRBV2 and TRBJ2-5, the full variable domain reads EPEVTQTPSHQVTQMGQEVILRCVPISNHLYFYWYRQILGQKVEFLVSFYNNEISEKSEIFDDQFSVERPDGSNFTLKIRSTKLEDSAMYFCASSEEAGPQETQYFGPGTRLLVL.